The clone carrying this T cell receptor beta chain was counted a few times. This record comes from a study of T-cell reconstitution after alpha-beta-depleted transplantation in children. The TCRbeta library incorporated unique molecular identifiers. MiXCR, applied by TCRdb to the PCR reads, yields one record per CDR3 protein. This table has some 200,000 distinct CDR3 sequences, 8.5% to 10% appearing once. Sequences were derived from PBMCs from the stem cell graft donor, sampled from the stem cell graft. The clonotype was recovered from a human donor who donated a stem cell graft to a child with acute lymphoblastic leukemia.

The CDR3 is CASSHSVYPNTEAFF. CDR3 DNA: TGCGCCAGCAGCCACTCGGTCTATCCGAACACTGAAGCTTTCTTT. This chain links TRBV4-3 with TRBJ1-1; D gene ambiguous. Trimming left V 3 bases short and J 1 base short, with 12 bases between. The CDR3 has 15 amino acids. Per germline, CDR1 LGHNA and CDR2 YSLEER.